In this sample, the clone carrying this T cell receptor beta chain turned up a few times. The CDR3 extends over 14 amino acids. Between the trimmed V and J ends, which lost 1 base and 3 bases, there was a span of 7 bases. Per germline, CDR1 SEHNR and CDR2 FQNEAQ (reference sequence). The data derive from a study of blood T cell repertoires in COVID-19. Method: immunoSEQ multiplex PCR; TCRdb's copy keeps in-frame clones and lacks some. The sample consists of some 250,000 clones, around four fifths of them appearing once. The chain couples TRBV7-9 to TRBJ2-1, with TRBD2 as a possible D gene (5 bases). The TCR sequence derives from a man aged 35 to 55 with active or convalescent COVID-19. Sequencing was carried out using peripheral blood. CDR3 nucleotides: TGTGCCAGCAGCTTAGTCGGGAACTACAATGAGCAGTTCTTC. It yields the protein CASSLVGNYNEQFF.